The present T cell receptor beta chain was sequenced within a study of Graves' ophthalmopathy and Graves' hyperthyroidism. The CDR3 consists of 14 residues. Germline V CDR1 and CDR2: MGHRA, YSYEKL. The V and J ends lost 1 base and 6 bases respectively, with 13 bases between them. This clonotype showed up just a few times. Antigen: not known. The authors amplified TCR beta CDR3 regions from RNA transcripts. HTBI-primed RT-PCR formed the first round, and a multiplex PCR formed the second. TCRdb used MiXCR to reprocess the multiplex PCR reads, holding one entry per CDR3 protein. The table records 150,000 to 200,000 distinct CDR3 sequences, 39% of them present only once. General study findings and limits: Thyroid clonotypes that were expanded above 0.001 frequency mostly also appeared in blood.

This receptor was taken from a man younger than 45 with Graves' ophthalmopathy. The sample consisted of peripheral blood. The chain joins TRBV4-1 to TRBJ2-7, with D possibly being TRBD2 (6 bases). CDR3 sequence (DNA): TGCGCCAGCAGCCAAGTGGGAGGAGAGGTCGAGCAGTACTTC. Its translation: CASSQVGGEVEQYF.